This T cell receptor (beta chain) is from a study of beta chain features in type 1 diabetes. A note on this clone: Its antigen remains unidentified.

TCRB transcripts that were expressed got sequenced, as all of the isolated RNA had been reverse transcribed. Some 4 million reads on average were seen across naive, central memory and regulatory T cell samples. This table comes from immunoSEQ multiplex PCR, and its TCRdb copy is limited to in-frame clones, with some not included. The data hold about 340,000 clones, with under 8.5% observed a single time. Study results and caveats: cDNA sequencing could over-represent cells with high TCR expression.

Per the germline V gene, CDR1 is SEHNR and CDR2 is FQNEAQ (reference sequence). This CDR3 comprises 14 residues. With 10 bases removed from V and 8 bases from J, the gap between germline ends came to 20 bases. CD45RO/CCR7/CD25/CD127/CD95/CD27 staining was used to isolate CD4+ naive, central memory, regulatory and stem cell-like memory cells by sorting. Sorted cells reached over 95% purity in every population. The receptor's source is a woman aged 18-29 years in good health. What was sequenced was central memory CD4+ T cells from blood. V usage is TRBV7-9 and J usage is TRBJ1-4, with D unclear. The DNA of the CDR3 is TGTGCCACACTTAGGAGGGTAAAGGAAGAAAAACTGTTTTTT. This gives the protein CATLRRVKEEKLFF.